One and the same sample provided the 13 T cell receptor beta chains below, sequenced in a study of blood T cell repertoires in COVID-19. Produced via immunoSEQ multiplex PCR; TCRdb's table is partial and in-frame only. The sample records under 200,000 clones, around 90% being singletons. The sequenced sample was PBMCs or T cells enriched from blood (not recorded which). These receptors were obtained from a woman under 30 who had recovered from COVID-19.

As DNA, the CDR3 is TGTGCCAGCAGTGAGGAGACCGGTGGGCTGTTTTTT. It codes for CASSEETGGLFF. The rearrangement uses TRBV2 and TRBJ1-4; D not certain. The CDR3 extends over 12 amino acids. Germline CDR1 and CDR2: SNHLY and FYNNEI. Trimming removed 3 bases from V and 14 bases from J, with 13 bases in between.

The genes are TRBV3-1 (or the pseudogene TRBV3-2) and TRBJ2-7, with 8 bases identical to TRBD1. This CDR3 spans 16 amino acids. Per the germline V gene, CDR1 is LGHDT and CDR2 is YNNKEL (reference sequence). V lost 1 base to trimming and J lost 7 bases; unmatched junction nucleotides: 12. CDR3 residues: CASSQGRSGGLREQYF. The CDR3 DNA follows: TGTGCCAGCAGCCAAGGTCGTTCAGGGGGCTTGCGGGAGCAGTACTTC.

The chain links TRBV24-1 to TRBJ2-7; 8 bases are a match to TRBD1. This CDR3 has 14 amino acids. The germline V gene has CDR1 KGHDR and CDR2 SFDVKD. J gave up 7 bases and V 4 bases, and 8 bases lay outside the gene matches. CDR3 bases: TGTGCCACCAGTGAGCGACAGACAGGGGCAGAGCAGTACTTC. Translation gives CATSERQTGAEQYF.

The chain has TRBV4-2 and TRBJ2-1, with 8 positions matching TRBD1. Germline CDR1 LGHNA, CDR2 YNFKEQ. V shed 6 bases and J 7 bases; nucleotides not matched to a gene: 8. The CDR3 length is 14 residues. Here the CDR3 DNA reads TGTGCCAGCAGACCGTCGACAGGGGAAAATGAGCAGTTCTTC. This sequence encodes CASRPSTGENEQFF.

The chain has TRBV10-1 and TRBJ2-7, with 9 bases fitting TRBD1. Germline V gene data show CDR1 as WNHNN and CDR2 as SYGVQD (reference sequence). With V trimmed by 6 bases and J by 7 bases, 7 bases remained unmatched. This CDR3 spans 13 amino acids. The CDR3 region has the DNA TGCGCCAGCAGGAGGGACAGGGTTGGAGAGCAGTACTTC. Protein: CASRRDRVGEQYF.

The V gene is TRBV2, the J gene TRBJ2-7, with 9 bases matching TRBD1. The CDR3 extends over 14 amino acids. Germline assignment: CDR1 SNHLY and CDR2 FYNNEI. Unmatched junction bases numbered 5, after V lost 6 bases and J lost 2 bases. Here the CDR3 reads CASSPGQGTYEQYF. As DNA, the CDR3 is TGTGCCAGCAGCCCGGGACAGGGAACCTACGAGCAGTACTTC.

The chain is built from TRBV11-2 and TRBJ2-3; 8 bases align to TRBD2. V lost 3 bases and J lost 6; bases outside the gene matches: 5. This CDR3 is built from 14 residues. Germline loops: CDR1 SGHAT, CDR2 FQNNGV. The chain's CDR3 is CASSFGGAGDTQYF. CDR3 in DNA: TGTGCCAGCAGCTTCGGGGGGGCCGGCGATACGCAGTATTTT.

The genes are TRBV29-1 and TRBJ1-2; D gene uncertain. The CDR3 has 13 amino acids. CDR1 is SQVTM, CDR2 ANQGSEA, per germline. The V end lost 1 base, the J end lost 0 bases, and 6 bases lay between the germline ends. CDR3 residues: CSVEVRPNYGYTF. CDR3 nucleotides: TGCAGCGTTGAAGTTCGTCCTAACTATGGCTACACCTTC.

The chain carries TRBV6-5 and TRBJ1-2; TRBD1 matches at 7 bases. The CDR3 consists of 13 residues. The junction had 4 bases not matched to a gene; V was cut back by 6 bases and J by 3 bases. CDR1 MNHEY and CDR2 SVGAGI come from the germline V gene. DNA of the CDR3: TGTGCCAGCAGGGGACAGAGTGACTATGGCTACACCTTC. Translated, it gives CASRGQSDYGYTF.

CDR3 DNA: TGTGCCAGCAGCTTAAATACAAAGTCAGAGACCCAGTACTTC. Its protein product is CASSLNTKSETQYF. This chain connects TRBV7-9 to TRBJ2-5; D is ambiguous. V lost 2 bases, J lost 4 bases, and 11 bases lay in between. The CDR3 runs 14 residues. CDR1 and CDR2 (germline): SEHNR, FQNEAQ (reference sequence). Supplemented by reference TRBV7-9 and TRBJ2-5, the full variable domain reads DTGVSQNPRHKITKRGQNVTFRCDPISEHNRLYWYRQTLGQGPEFLTYFQNEAQLEKSRLLSDRFSAERPKGSFSTLEIQRTEQGDSAMYLCASSLNTKSETQYFGPGTRLLVL.

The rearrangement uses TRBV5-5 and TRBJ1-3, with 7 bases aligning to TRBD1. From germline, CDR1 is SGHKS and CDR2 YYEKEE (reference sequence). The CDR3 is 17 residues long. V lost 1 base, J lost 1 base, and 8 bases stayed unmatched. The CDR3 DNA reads TGTGCCAGCAGCTTGAGTGGTGTCAGGGGGTCTGGAAACACCATATATTTT. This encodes CASSLSGVRGSGNTIYF. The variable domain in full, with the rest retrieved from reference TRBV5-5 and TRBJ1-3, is DAGVTQSPTHLIKTRGQQVTLRCSPISGHKSVSWYQQVLGQGPQFIFQYYEKEERGRGNFPDRFSARQFPNYSSELNVNALLLGDSALYLCASSLSGVRGSGNTIYFGEGSWLTVV.

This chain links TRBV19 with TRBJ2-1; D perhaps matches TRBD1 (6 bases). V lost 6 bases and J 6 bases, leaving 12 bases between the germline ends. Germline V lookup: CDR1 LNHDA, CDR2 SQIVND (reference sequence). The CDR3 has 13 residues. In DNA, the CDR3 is TGTGCCAGTAGCCGGGCAGGGGCCAATGAGCAGTTCTTC. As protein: CASSRAGANEQFF.

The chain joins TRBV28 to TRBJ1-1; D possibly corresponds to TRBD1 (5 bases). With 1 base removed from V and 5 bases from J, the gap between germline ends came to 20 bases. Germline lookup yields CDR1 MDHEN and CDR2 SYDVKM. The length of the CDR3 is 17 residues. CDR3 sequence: CASSLLLGGTKGTEAFF. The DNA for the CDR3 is TGTGCCAGCAGTTTATTGTTGGGGGGGACGAAGGGGACTGAAGCTTTCTTT.